This T cell receptor (beta chain) appears in the sequencing data of a study of glioma-infiltrating T cells after dendritic cell vaccination. About the study: Glioblastoma patients came from Phase I and II dendritic cell vaccination trials.

Time point defined: after dendritic cell vaccination, including at tumor progression/relapse. Blood PBMC samples: pre-vaccination, two weeks post third vaccination, and at tumor progression. This clone was picked up a small number of times. TCRdb keeps only in-frame clones here, not all; method: immunoSEQ multiplex PCR. The profile shows 85,000 or so clones, around 84% of them singletons. The sequence was collected from a human donor with glioblastoma. The sequences come from blood, collected after dendritic cell vaccination.

In DNA form, the CDR3 reads TGTGCCAGCAGTCCCACAGGGGGGGATTCCTACGAGCAGTACTTC. Its protein product is CASSPTGGDSYEQYF. V gene TRBV6-1 combines with J gene TRBJ2-7; possibly TRBD1 for D (8 bases). V was shortened by 5 bases and J by 1 base, with 15 bases between the two germline ends. Germline V lookup: CDR1 MNHNS, CDR2 SASEGT. The CDR3 sequence is 15 residues long.